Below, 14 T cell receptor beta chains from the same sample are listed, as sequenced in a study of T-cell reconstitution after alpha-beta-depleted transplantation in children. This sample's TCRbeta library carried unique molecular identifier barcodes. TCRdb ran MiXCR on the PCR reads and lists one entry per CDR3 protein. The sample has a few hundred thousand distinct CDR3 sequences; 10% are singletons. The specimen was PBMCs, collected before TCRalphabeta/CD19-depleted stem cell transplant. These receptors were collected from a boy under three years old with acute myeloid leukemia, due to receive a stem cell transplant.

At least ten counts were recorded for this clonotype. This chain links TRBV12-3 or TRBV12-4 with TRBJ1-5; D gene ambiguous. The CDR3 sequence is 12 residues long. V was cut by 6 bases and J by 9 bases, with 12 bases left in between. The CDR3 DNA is TGTGCCAGCAGGCCGCTCTTTGGGCCCCAGCATTTT. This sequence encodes CASRPLFGPQHF.

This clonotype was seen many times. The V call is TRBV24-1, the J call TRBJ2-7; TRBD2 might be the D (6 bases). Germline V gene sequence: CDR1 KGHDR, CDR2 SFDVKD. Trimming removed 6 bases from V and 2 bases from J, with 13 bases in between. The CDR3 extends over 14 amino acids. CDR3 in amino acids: CATSIGTRPYEQYF. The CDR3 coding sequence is TGTGCCACCAGTATCGGGACTCGACCCTACGAGCAGTACTTC.

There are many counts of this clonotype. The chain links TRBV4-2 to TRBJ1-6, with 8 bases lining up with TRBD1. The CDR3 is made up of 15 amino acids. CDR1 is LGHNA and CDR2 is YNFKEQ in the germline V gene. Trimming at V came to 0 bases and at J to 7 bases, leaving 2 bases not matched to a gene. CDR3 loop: CASSQERTGNSPLHF. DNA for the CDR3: TGTGCCAGCAGCCAAGAAAGGACAGGGAATTCACCCCTCCACTTT.

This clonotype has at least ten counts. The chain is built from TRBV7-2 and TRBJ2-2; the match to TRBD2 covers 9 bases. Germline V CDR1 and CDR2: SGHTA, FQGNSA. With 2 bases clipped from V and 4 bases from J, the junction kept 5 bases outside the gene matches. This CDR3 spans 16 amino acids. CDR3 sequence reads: CASSLSGTSRTGELFF. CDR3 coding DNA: TGTGCCAGCAGCTTATCCGGGACTAGCCGCACCGGGGAGCTGTTTTTT. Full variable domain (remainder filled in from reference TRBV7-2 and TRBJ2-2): GAGVSQSPSNKVTEKGKDVELRCDPISGHTALYWYRQSLGQGLEFLIYFQGNSAPDKSGLPSDRFSAERTGGSVSTLTIQRTQQEDSAVYLCASSLSGTSRTGELFFGEGSRLTVL.

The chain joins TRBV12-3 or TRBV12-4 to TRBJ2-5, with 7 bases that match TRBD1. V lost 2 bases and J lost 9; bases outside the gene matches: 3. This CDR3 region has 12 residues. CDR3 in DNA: TGTGCCAGCAGTTTAATTGGACAGGCCCAGTACTTC. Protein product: CASSLIGQAQYF.

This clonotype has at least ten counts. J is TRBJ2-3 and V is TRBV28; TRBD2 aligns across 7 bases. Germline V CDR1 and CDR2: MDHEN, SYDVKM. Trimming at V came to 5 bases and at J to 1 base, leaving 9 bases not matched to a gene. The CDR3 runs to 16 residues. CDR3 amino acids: CASSPGGLPGTDTQYF. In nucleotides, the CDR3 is TGTGCCAGCAGTCCCGGGGGACTACCTGGCACAGATACGCAGTATTTT.

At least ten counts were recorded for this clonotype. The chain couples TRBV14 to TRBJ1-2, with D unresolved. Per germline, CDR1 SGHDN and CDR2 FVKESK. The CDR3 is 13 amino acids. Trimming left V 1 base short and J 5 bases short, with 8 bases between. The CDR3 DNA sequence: TGTGCCAGCAGCCAAGTTTTCGGATATGGCTACACCTTC. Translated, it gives CASSQVFGYGYTF. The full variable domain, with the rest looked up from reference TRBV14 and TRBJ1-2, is EAGVTQFPSHSVIEKGQTVTLRCDPISGHDNLYWYRRVMGKEIKFLLHFVKESKQDESGMPNNRFLAERTGGTYSTLKVQPAELEDSGVYFCASSQVFGYGYTFGSGTRLTVV.

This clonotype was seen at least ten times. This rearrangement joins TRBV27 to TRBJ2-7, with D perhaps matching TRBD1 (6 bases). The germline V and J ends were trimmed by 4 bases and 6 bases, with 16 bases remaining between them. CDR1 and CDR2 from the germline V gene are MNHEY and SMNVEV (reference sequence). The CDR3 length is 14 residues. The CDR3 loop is CASSSRNRVGEQYF. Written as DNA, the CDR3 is TGTGCCAGCAGTTCTCGAAACAGGGTTGGCGAGCAGTACTTC.

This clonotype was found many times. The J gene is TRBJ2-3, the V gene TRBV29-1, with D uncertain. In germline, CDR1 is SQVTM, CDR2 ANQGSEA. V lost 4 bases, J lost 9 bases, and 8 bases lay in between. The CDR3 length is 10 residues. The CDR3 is CSVALKTQYF. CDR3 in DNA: TGCAGCGTTGCCTTGAAGACGCAGTATTTT.

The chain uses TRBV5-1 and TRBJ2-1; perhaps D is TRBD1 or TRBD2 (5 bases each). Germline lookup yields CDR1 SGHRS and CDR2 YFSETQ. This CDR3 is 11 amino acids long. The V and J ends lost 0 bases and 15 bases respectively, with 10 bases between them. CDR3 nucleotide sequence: TGCGCCAGCAGCTTGGTCCGGGACCTGTTCTTC. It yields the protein CASSLVRDLFF.

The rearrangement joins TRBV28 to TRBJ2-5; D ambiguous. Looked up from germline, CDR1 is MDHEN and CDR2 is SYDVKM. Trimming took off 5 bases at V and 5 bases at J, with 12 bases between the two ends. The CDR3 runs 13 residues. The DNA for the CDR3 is TGTGCCAGCAGTAATATTCCGCAGGAGACCCAGTACTTC. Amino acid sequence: CASSNIPQETQYF.

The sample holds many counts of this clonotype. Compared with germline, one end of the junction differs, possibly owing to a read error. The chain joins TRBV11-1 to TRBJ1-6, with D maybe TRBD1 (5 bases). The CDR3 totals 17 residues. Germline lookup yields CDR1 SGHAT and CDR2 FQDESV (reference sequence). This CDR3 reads CAGRPPGAGTVNSPLHF. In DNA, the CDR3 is TGTGCCGGCAGGCCTCCCGGGGCCGGGACTGTGAATTCACCCCTCCACTTT.

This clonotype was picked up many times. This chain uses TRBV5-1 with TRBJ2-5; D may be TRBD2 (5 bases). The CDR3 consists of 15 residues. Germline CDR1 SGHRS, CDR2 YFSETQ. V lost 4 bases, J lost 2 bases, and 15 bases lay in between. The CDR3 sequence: CASSRSGLAQETQYF. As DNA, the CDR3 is TGCGCCAGCAGCCGATCTGGACTGGCACAAGAGACCCAGTACTTC.

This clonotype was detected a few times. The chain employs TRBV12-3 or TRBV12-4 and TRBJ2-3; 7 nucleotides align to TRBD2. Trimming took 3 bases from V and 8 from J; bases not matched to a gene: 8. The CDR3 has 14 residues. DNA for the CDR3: TGTGCCAGCAGTTTGGGGGGGGTCACCGGTACGCAGTATTTT. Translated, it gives CASSLGGVTGTQYF.